This T cell receptor (beta chain) was sequenced in a study of regulatory T cells in long-lasting Graves disease. Study-level findings and limits: Repertoires from persistent disease leaned toward TRBV28, TRBJ1-2 and TRBJ2-5.

Germline CDR1 reads LGHDT; CDR2 reads YNNKEL (reference sequence). The J segment lost 8 bases and the V segment lost 0 bases, leaving 5 bases of the junction unmatched. This CDR3 is 15 amino acids long. With regard to this clonotype: The target antigen is unknown.

Assembly of TCR beta libraries relied on iRepertoire HTBI primers together with Arm-PCR of CDR3 regions. TCRdb processed the multiplex PCR reads anew with MiXCR; each CDR3 protein has one entry. The sample yields about 420,000 distinct CDR3 sequences, around a quarter seen once. As to time point: persistent/refractory GD, antithyroid drugs over 5 years with positive TRAb. Making the TCR library involved RNA that had been extracted from PBMCs. Here the sequenced sample was peripheral blood mononuclear cells (PBMCs), taken when the disease was refractory, from a patient treated with antithyroid drugs. The receptor was isolated from a female donor with Graves disease. The chain is built from TRBV3-1 and TRBJ1-2; 11 nucleotides align to TRBD1. CDR3 residues: CASSQDGQGAGGYTF. CDR3 coding DNA: TGTGCCAGCAGCCAAGATGGACAGGGGGCTGGCGGCTACACCTTC. Using reference TRBV3-1 and TRBJ1-2 for the parts outside the CDR3, the full variable domain is DTAVSQTPKYLVTQMGNDKSIKCEQNLGHDTMYWYKQDSKKFLKIMFSYNNKELIINETVPNRFSPKSPDKAHLNLHINSLELGDSAVYFCASSQDGQGAGGYTFGSGTRLTVV.